This T cell receptor beta chain was retrieved from a study of vaccination effects on CD4 cells after COVID-19. Background on the study: Post-vaccine draws lagged the second dose by a median of 72 days.

The protocol was immunoSEQ multiplex PCR, while the TCRdb copy is restricted to in-frame clones and leaves out a portion. The data show more than 50,000 clones, under 85% seen once. For this clone: Its antigen is unknown.

Pools of viral peptides were used by the ViraFEST assay to expand antigen-specific CD4+ T cells ahead of sequencing. The authors isolated CD4+ T cells after around 11 days of culture. Participants were given two doses of BNT162b2 or mRNA-1273 vaccine. Each culture had half its medium swapped for IL-2 medium on days 3 and 7. General study results and limits: The study, lacking early post-infection timepoints, had few convalescent patients. Marked clonal contraction of infection- and vaccine-induced clones was seen late after vaccination.

Here the sequenced sample was CD4+ T cells from PBMCs cultured with HCoV-OC43 spike peptides, taken after COVID-19 vaccination. As for subset: HCoV-OC43 spike overlapping peptide pool stimulation. This TCR was sampled from a human donor who received a COVID-19 vaccine.

The CDR3 sequence is CASRPDWNTEAFF. The CDR3 DNA follows: TGTGCCAGCAGACCCGACTGGAACACTGAAGCTTTCTTT. The chain employs TRBV6-5 and TRBJ1-1; no clear D gene. The V gene's germline CDR1 is MNHEY and CDR2 SVGAGI. This CDR3 has 13 amino acids. V was pared by 6 bases and J by 1 base, with 9 bases between.